This TCR beta chain was sequenced in a study of response to subunit inactivated influenza vaccine (dated by TCRdb to 2016 to 2019). Describing the broader study: To follow how T cells responded to a trivalent subunit inactivated influenza vaccine, the researchers relied on deep quantitative profiling of the T cell receptor repertoire.

Paper-wide results and their limitations: It was suggested by the authors that each seasonal influenza vaccination may recruit only a limited number of new T cells.

The protocol used for the library was RT-PCR. The instrument was an Illumina HiSeq 2500. The public reads were quality trimmed at Q25 with fastp and then assembled into clones with MiXCR by TCRdb, keeping productive beta chains. Each CDR3 protein appears once, grouped with its most common genes and DNA. For this sample there are 150,000 to 200,000 distinct CDR3 sequences; 12% appear just once. About 31% of the sample comes from the top ten. V is cut by 1 base and J by 4 bases, and the space between the germline ends is 5 bases. CDR1 DFQATT and CDR2 SNEGSKA are derived from the germline V gene (reference sequence). There are 11 amino acids in the CDR3, from cysteine to phenylalanine inclusive. The DNA shown is the 33-base CDR3, in frame from base 1. This clonotype was observed a few times. The target of this receptor is not known. No much larger clonotype is one base removed from it; base qualities were not supplied.

Separately, the same data were catalogued under a study of T cells expressing NK-cell markers. The second paper further reports: The TCR beta cDNA libraries were made using 5'RACE template switching, a step that added both a universal primer site and unique molecular identifiers. In sorted CD3+CD56+NKG2C+, CD3+CD56+NKG2C- and CD3+CD56-NKG2C+ T-cell subsets from several donors, TCR beta-chain repertoires were profiled. Seven of the eight sequenced donors were HCMV-seropositive and one was HCMV-seronegative. In several experiments an anti-gammadeltaTCR antibody was added to restrict sorting to alphabetaTCR-expressing T cells. In roughly six donors, the dominant CD3+CD56+NKG2C+ clonotypes were among the top 10 CD8+ clonotypes and accounted for roughly 1.0-8% of CD8+ T cells. Those dominant clonotypes were again the most abundant among CD3+CD56-NKG2C+ cells in a few donors, at roughly 25-65%. It remained unclear whether the expanded NKG2C-expressing T cell clones were specific for HCMV antigens. All eight donors whose samples were sequenced were randomly selected healthy volunteers, three of them men and five women. HCMV-specific IgG was detected in serum with a commercial ELISA kit to determine HCMV serostatus. Ficoll density gradient centrifugation was used to isolate peripheral blood mononuclear cells from blood. Using Miltenyi isolation kits, CD4+ and CD8+ T cells were isolated from PBMC through magnetic immunoseparation. cDNA synthesis was primed from the TCR beta constant segment and was followed by two successive PCR amplification steps. Libraries were sequenced as 2 x 150 bp reads on Illumina HiSeq 2000/2500, MiSeq or NextSeq. MIGEC handled demultiplexing of the reads and grouping by UMI, while MiTCR was used to assemble and quantify clonotypes. To remove erroneous sequences, TCR cDNA sequences were retained only when supported by two or more reads. Downstream repertoire analysis used the tcR package, and clonotypes were matched across fractions by CDR3 nucleotide sequence plus V segment. VDJmatch was used to annotate antigen specificity against VDJdb, with one amino acid substitution in CDR3 permitted.

The chain employs TRBV20-1 and TRBJ2-7; TRBD2 is perhaps the D gene, given 5 matching bases. The material sequenced was CD8+ T cells sorted from PBMCs, taken approximately 12 days after vaccination. The TCR was taken from a man aged 45 to 65 who received an inactivated influenza vaccine. Donor details come from another sample of the same person, matched by shared clones. The sequence in DNA is TGCAGTGCTAGAGCGGGGTACGAGCAGTACTTC. It translates as CSARAGYEQYF.